The 17 T cell receptor beta chains listed next were all sequenced from one sample in a study of radiotherapy plus CTLA-4 blockade in lung cancer. Using immunoSEQ multiplex PCR, the repertoire was profiled, and TCRdb retains in-frame clones only, with some absent. The table has fewer than 65,000 clones, 70% to 85% seen once. The input for sequencing was peripheral blood, taken from a patient treated with radiotherapy plus ipilimumab. The receptors originated from a human donor with non-small cell lung cancer whose response to radiotherapy plus ipilimumab could not be evaluated.

The rearrangement uses TRBV5-1 and TRBJ2-5; 8 positions agree with TRBD2. Germline V gene sequence: CDR1 SGHRS, CDR2 YFSETQ. The CDR3 runs to 15 residues. Trimming took 0 bases from V and 2 from J; bases not matched to a gene: 3. Here the CDR3 DNA reads TGCGCCAGCAGCTTGGGTTCGGGGGGGCAAGAGACCCAGTACTTC. This encodes CASSLGSGGQETQYF. Using reference TRBV5-1 and TRBJ2-5 for the parts outside the CDR3, the full variable domain is KAGVTQTPRYLIKTRGQQVTLSCSPISGHRSVSWYQQTPGQGLQFLFEYFSETQRNKGNFPGRFSGRQFSNSRSEMNVSTLELGDSALYLCASSLGSGGQETQYFGPGTRLLVL.

The chain employs TRBV5-6 and TRBJ2-3; 8 bases map to TRBD1. The length of the CDR3 is 19 residues. Trimming at V came to 0 bases and at J to 1 base, leaving 13 bases not matched to a gene. Per the germline V gene, CDR1 is SGHDT and CDR2 is YYEEEE. In nucleotides, the CDR3 is TGTGCCAGCAGCTTGGGGAAGAGGACAGGGCCCTTTGGCACAGATACGCAGTATTTT. Translated: CASSLGKRTGPFGTDTQYF.

In DNA form, the CDR3 reads TGTGCCAGCAGCCTCAGGCAGGGGAGGGACATTCAGTACTTC. The encoded protein is CASSLRQGRDIQYF. The V call is TRBV5-6, the J call TRBJ2-4, with D possibly being TRBD2 (7 bases). V gave up 4 bases and J gave up 8 bases, with 16 bases separating them. CDR1 SGHDT and CDR2 YYEEEE come from the germline V gene. The CDR3 contains 14 residues.

This clone has just one count. The chain is built from TRBV18 and TRBJ2-6, with 9 nucleotides matching TRBD1. The CDR3 is 18 residues long. V dropped 0 bases and J dropped 0; count of bases not matched to a gene: 3. Germline loops: CDR1 KGHSH, CDR2 LQKENI. As DNA, the CDR3 is TGTGCCAGCTCACCACCAGGACAGGGGCTCTCTGGGGCCAACGTCCTGACTTTC. It is translated as CASSPPGQGLSGANVLTF.

V and J are TRBV30 and TRBJ2-7; TRBD2 aligns across 8 bases. J was trimmed by 6 bases and V by 4 bases; bases with no gene match: 11. The CDR3 sequence is 14 residues long. Germline V gives CDR1 GTSNPN, CDR2 SVGIG (reference sequence). The CDR3 DNA follows: TGTGCCTGGACAGCGGGAGCTCCCCACCTCGAGCAGTACTTC. Translating gives CAWTAGAPHLEQYF.

This sequence joins TRBV9 and TRBJ2-2; D not resolved. V lost 0 bases and J 3 bases, leaving 12 bases between the germline ends. Germline CDR1 and CDR2: SGDLS and YYNGEE. The CDR3 extends over 16 amino acids. The CDR3 nucleotides are TGTGCCAGCAGCGTAGAAAGCCTCCACTACACCGGGGAGCTGTTTTTT. Its translation: CASSVESLHYTGELFF.

The chain uses TRBV4-3 and TRBJ2-5, with D perhaps TRBD2 (6 bases). The CDR3 loop spans 13 amino acids. From germline, CDR1 is LGHNA and CDR2 YSLEER. V was shortened by 3 bases and J by 5 bases, with 10 bases between the two germline ends. The CDR3 DNA reads TGCGCCAGCAGCCAGGAGGGCTGGGAGACCCAGTACTTC. It is translated as CASSQEGWETQYF.

Only a few counts were recorded for this clone. The gene calls are TRBV6-5 and TRBJ2-7, with D maybe TRBD1 (6 bases). The CDR3 has 15 residues. V shed 5 bases and J shed 6 bases, with 20 bases lying between them. The germline gives CDR1 MNHEY, CDR2 SVGAGI. The CDR3 DNA reads as TGTGCCAGCAGTCCGCAGGGGTTTAAGGGTGTCGAGCAGTACTTC. Its translation: CASSPQGFKGVEQYF.

The J gene is TRBJ2-7, the V gene TRBV28, with 7 bases fitting TRBD2. Germline CDR1 MDHEN, CDR2 SYDVKM. CDR3 size: 14 residues. V dropped 6 bases and J dropped 5; count of bases not matched to a gene: 10. CDR3 residues: CASRPGPGGHEQYF. CDR3 bases: TGTGCCAGCAGGCCGGGGCCGGGAGGCCACGAGCAGTACTTC.

This CDR3 reads CASSVEGGGKETQYF. The CDR3, as DNA: TGTGCCAGCAGCGTAGAAGGGGGGGGAAAAGAGACCCAGTACTTC. The chain links TRBV9 to TRBJ2-5; D perhaps matches TRBD2 (7 bases). The CDR3 totals 15 residues. Germline values: CDR1 SGDLS, CDR2 YYNGEE. V lost 0 bases to trimming and J lost 3 bases, with 12 bases between them. Drawing the rest from reference TRBV9 and TRBJ2-5, the complete variable domain is DSGVTQTPKHLITATGQRVTLRCSPRSGDLSVYWYQQSLDQGLQFLIQYYNGEERAKGNILERFSAQQFPDLHSELNLSSLELGDSALYFCASSVEGGGKETQYFGPGTRLLVL.

This clone was detected only a few times. The V and J genes are TRBV2 and TRBJ2-5; 13 positions match TRBD2. The CDR3 runs 16 residues. CDR1 and CDR2 from the germline V gene are SNHLY and FYNNEI. J gave up 4 bases and V 8 bases, and 10 bases lay outside the gene matches. The CDR3 DNA sequence: TGTGCCAGCTCGAGCACTAGCGGGGGGGCGGGAGAGACCCAGTACTTC. This translates into CASSSTSGGAGETQYF.

The rearrangement joins TRBV5-1 to TRBJ2-4, with 9 bases lining up with TRBD1. Germline V lookup: CDR1 SGHRS, CDR2 YFSETQ. Trimming took 4 bases from V and 6 from J; bases not matched to a gene: 8. This CDR3 is 15 amino acids long. CDR3 DNA: TGCGCCAGCAGCCTAGCCGGGACAGGGAGAAACATTCAGTACTTC. Its translation is CASSLAGTGRNIQYF.

This clone appeared a few times. CDR3 in DNA: TGTGCCAGCAGTGAAGACAGGGGGGACACTGAAGCTTTCTTT. Protein: CASSEDRGDTEAFF. The chain employs TRBV6-1 and TRBJ1-1; 8 positions agree with TRBD1. The V and J ends lost 1 base and 3 bases, in that order; junction bases with no gene match: 1. The germline V gene encodes CDR1 MNHNS and CDR2 SASEGT. The CDR3 consists of 14 residues.

V is TRBV18 and J is TRBJ2-2; D possibly corresponds to TRBD1 (5 bases). The V gene lost 1 base and the J gene lost 5 bases, with 20 bases spanning the gap. The length of the CDR3 is 18 residues. Looked up from germline, CDR1 is KGHSH and CDR2 is LQKENI. The CDR3 spells CASSPRVSRQKPTGELFF. CDR3 sequence (DNA): TGTGCCAGCTCACCACGGGTCTCTCGACAGAAACCAACCGGGGAGCTGTTTTTT.

The chain employs TRBV7-2 and TRBJ1-2; 10 bases align to TRBD1. This CDR3 has 16 amino acids. Losses at the gene ends were 2 bases for V and 2 bases for J; bases not matched to a gene: 5. Germline V gene sequence: CDR1 SGHTA, CDR2 FQGNSA. For the CDR3, the DNA is TGTGCCAGCAGCTTATGGGGACAGGGGCCGAACTATGGCTACACCTTC. It yields the protein CASSLWGQGPNYGYTF.

The rearrangement uses TRBV7-9 and TRBJ2-7, with D possibly TRBD2 on 6 matching bases. The CDR3 totals 13 residues. V was pared by 1 base and J by 6 bases, with 10 bases between. CDR1 and CDR2 from the germline V gene are SEHNR and FQNEAQ (reference sequence). CDR3 protein: CASSLVNGGEQYF. The CDR3 nucleotides read TGTGCCAGCAGCTTAGTGAACGGGGGCGAGCAGTACTTC.

This chain connects TRBV27 to TRBJ1-1, with D perhaps TRBD1 (6 bases). Trimming removed 6 bases at V and 1 base at J, with 12 bases between. CDR1 and CDR2 (germline): MNHEY, SMNVEV (reference sequence). This CDR3 is 14 amino acids long. This CDR3 reads CASSRGRGNTEAFF. CDR3 coding DNA: TGTGCCAGCAGCCGAGGCAGGGGGAACACTGAAGCTTTCTTT.